This T cell receptor beta chain was recovered during a study of OX40 agonist ivuxolimab in advanced cancers. In the study overall: An anti-OX40 (CD134) antibody with agonistic activity, ivuxolimab, was administered to patients. Dose-escalation patients suffered from hepatocellular carcinoma, melanoma, renal cell or head and neck cancer. Regarding the study as a whole: Low normalized T-cell clonal expansion was also seen in some nonresponders.

Sequencing used immunoSEQ multiplex PCR; TCRdb keeps in-frame clones, though not all of them. The sample records more than 65,000 clones, about 91% being singletons. The CDR3 totals 14 residues. CDR1 is MNHNS, CDR2 SASEGT, per germline. The V and J ends lost 4 bases and 4 bases, in that order; junction bases with no gene match: 4. Notes on this clone: Its specificity is not known.

The rearrangement uses TRBV6-1 and TRBJ2-3; 8 nucleotides line up with TRBD1. This specimen consisted of CD4+ or CD8+ T cells sorted from blood, obtained in a trial of the OX40 agonist ivuxolimab. The clonotype was recovered from an adult with an advanced solid tumor such as melanoma, head and neck, liver or kidney cancer. The CDR3 sequence: CASSARTGPDTQYF. DNA for the CDR3: TGTGCCAGCAGTGCCCGGACAGGGCCAGATACGCAGTATTTT.